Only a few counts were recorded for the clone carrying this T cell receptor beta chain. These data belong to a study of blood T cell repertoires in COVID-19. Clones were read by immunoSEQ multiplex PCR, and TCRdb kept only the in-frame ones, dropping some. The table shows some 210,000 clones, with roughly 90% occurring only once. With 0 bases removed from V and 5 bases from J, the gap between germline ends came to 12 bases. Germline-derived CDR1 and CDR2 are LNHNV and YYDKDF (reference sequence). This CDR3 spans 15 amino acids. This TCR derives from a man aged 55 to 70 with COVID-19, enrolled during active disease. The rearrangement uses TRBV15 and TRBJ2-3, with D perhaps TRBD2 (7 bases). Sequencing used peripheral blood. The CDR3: CATSREGGRGDTQYF. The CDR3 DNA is TGTGCCACCAGCAGAGAGGGGGGGCGGGGAGATACGCAGTATTTT.